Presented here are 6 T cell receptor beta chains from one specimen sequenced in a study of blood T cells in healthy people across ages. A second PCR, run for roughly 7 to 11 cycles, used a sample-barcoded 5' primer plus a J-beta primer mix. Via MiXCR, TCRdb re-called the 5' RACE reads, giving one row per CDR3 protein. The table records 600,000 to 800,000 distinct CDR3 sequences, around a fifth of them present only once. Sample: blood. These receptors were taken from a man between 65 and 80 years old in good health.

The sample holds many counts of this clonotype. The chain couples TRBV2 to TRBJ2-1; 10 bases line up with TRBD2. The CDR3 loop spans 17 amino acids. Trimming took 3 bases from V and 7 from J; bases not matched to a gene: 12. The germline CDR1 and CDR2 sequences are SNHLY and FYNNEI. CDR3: CASSEGLAGVLENEQFF. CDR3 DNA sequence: TGTGCCAGCAGTGAGGGTCTAGCGGGGGTTCTTGAAAATGAGCAGTTCTTC.

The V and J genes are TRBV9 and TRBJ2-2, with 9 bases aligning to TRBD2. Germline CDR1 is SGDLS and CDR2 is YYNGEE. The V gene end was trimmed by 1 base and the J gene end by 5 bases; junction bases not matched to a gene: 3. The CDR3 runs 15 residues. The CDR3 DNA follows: TGTGCCAGCAGCGTAAGCGGGAGGAAAACCGGGGAGCTGTTTTTT. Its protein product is CASSVSGRKTGELFF. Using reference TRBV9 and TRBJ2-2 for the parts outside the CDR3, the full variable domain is DSGVTQTPKHLITATGQRVTLRCSPRSGDLSVYWYQQSLDQGLQFLIQYYNGEERAKGNILERFSAQQFPDLHSELNLSSLELGDSALYFCASSVSGRKTGELFFGEGSRLTVL.

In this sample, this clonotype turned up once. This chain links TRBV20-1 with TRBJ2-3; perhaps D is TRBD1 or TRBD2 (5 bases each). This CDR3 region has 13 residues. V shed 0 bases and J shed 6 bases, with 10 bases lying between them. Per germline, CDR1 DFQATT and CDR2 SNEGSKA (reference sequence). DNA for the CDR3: TGCAGTGCTAGAGAGGGGGTGGTGGATACGCAGTATTTT. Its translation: CSAREGVVDTQYF.

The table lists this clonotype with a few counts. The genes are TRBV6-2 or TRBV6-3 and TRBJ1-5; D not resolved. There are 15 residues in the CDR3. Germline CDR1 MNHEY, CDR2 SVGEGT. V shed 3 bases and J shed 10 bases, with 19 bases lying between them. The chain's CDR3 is CASSYAPPGSGPQHF. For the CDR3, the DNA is TGTGCCAGCAGTTATGCACCCCCCGGATCGGGACCCCAGCATTTT.

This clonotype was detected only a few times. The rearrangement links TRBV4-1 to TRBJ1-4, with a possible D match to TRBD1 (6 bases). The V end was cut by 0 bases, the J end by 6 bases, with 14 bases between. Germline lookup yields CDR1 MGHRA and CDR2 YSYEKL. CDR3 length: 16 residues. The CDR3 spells CASSQDRGGGYEKLFF. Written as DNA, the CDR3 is TGCGCCAGCAGCCAAGATCGGGGGGGCGGTTATGAAAAACTGTTTTTT.

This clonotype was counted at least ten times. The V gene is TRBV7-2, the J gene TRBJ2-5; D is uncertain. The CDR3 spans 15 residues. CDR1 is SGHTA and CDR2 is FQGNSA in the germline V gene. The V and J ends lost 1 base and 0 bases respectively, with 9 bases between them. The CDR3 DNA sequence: TGTGCCAGCAGCTTAGGGGATAGGGACCAAGAGACCCAGTACTTC. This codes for CASSLGDRDQETQYF. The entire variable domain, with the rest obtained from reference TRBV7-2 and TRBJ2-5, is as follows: GAGVSQSPSNKVTEKGKDVELRCDPISGHTALYWYRQSLGQGLEFLIYFQGNSAPDKSGLPSDRFSAERTGGSVSTLTIQRTQQEDSAVYLCASSLGDRDQETQYFGPGTRLLVL.